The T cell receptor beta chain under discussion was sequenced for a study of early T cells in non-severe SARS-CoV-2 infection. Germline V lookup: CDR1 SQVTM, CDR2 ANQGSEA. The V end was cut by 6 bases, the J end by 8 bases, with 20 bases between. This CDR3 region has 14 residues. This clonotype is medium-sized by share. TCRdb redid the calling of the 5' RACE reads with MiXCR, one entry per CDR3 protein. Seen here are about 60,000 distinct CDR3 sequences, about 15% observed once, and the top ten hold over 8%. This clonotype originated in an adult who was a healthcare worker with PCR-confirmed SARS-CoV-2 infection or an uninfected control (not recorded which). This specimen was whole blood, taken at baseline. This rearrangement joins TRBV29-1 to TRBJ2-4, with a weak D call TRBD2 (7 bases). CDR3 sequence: CSVFIGTGRDIQYF. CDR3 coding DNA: TGCAGCGTCTTCATAGGAACAGGGAGGGACATTCAGTACTTC.